The T cell receptor beta chain under discussion was sequenced for a study of OX40 agonist ivuxolimab in advanced cancers. About the research overall: Ivuxolimab, an agonistic anti-OX40 (CD134) antibody, was given to patients. Dosing consisted of intravenous ivuxolimab at 0.01 to 10 mg/kg every 2 weeks.

This clone was detected only a few times. Its antigen is unknown. Germline CDR1 is SGHRS and CDR2 is YFSETQ. The CDR3 covers 14 residues. Between the trimmed V and J ends, which lost 4 bases and 7 bases, there was a span of 18 bases. Study conclusions and caveats: The study found among the lowest clonal expansion in partial responders at 0.1-3.0 mg/kg.

Using immunoSEQ multiplex PCR, the repertoire was profiled, and TCRdb retains in-frame clones only, with some absent. The sample gives 94,000 or so clones, less than 90% of which show up once; approximately 1.2% is in the top ten. This chain uses TRBV5-1 with TRBJ2-7; the D call may be TRBD1 or TRBD2 (5 bases each). The receptor's source is an adult with an advanced solid tumor such as melanoma, head and neck, liver or kidney cancer. The sample consisted of CD4+ or CD8+ T cells sorted from blood, taken in a trial of the OX40 agonist ivuxolimab. CDR3 bases: TGCGCCAGCAGCCCCCGGGGCTCGGGCCAAGAGCAGTACTTC. Protein: CASSPRGSGQEQYF.